The clone carrying this TCR beta chain was picked up many times. This specimen comes from a study of T cells of healthy individuals. Germline CDR1 SGHDT, CDR2 YYEEEE. Trimming took off 1 base at V and 4 bases at J, with 21 bases between the two ends. This CDR3 has 18 residues. TCRdb processed the 5' RACE reads anew with MiXCR; each CDR3 protein has one entry. The data show some 82,000 distinct CDR3 sequences, with approximately 4.7% seen just once and around 6.9% held by the top ten. This chain links TRBV5-6 with TRBJ2-4; D assignment may be TRBD1 or TRBD2 (5 bases each). This clonotype was sampled from a female donor in good health. The CDR3 DNA is TGTGCCAGCAGCTTGTTCGGGACCTTACCGGACGGTAAAAACATTCAGTACTTC. Its protein is CASSLFGTLPDGKNIQYF.